This TCR beta chain was profiled in a study of beta chain features in type 1 diabetes. Study results and limitations: The study found that naive, central memory and Treg TCRB repertoires appeared more similar in patients than in healthy donors. Any HLA effect on TCRB rearrangement was left unresolved by small sub-analyses.

A note on this clone: What it binds is unknown.

The authors sorted CD4+ naive, central memory, regulatory and stem cell-like memory cells via CD45RO/CCR7/CD25/CD127/CD95/CD27. Investigators reverse transcribed all isolated RNA, so they sequenced expressed TCRB transcripts. TCRdb's table, derived via immunoSEQ multiplex PCR, lists solely in-frame clones and lacks some. This table has roughly 350,000 clones, roughly 9.6% appearing once. The sequence was obtained from a woman in her twenties or thirties in good health. The sample comprised naive CD4+ T cells from blood.

Here the CDR3 reads CASSLNPLAGVADTQYF. The CDR3 DNA follows: TGTGCCAGCAGCTTAAACCCTTTAGCGGGAGTGGCAGATACGCAGTATTTT. The chain combines TRBV11-1 with TRBJ2-3, with 9 nucleotides matching TRBD2. The CDR3 sequence is 17 residues long. Germline V gene data show CDR1 as SGHAT and CDR2 as FQDESV (reference sequence). With V trimmed by 2 bases and J by 4 bases, 10 bases remained unmatched.